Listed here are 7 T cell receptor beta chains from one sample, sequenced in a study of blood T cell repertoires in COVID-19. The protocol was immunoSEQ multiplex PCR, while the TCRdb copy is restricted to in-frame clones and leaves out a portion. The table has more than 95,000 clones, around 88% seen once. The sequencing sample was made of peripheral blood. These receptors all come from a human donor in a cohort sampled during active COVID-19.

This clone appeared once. The CDR3 DNA follows: TGTGCCAGCAGCAGTCCGGGACAGGGTTCCTACGAGCAGTACTTC. Its protein is CASSSPGQGSYEQYF. This sequence joins TRBV7-9 and TRBJ2-7; 9 bases match TRBD1. J was trimmed by 1 base and V by 5 bases; bases with no gene match: 6. The CDR3 is made up of 15 amino acids. Germline assignment: CDR1 SEHNR and CDR2 FQNEAQ (reference sequence).

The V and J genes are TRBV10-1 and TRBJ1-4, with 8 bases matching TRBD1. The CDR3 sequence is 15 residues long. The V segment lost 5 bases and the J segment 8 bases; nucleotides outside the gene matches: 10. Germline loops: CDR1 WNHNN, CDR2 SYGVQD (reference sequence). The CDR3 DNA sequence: TGCGCCAGCAGTAAAGGCAGGGGGCGGCTAGAAAAACTGTTTTTT. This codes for CASSKGRGRLEKLFF.

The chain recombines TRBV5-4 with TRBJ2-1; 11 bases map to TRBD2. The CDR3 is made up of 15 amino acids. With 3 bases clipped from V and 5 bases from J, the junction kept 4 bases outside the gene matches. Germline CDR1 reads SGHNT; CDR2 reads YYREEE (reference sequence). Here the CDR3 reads CASSSGLAGHNEQFF. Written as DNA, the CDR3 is TGTGCCAGCAGCTCCGGACTAGCGGGTCACAATGAGCAGTTCTTC.

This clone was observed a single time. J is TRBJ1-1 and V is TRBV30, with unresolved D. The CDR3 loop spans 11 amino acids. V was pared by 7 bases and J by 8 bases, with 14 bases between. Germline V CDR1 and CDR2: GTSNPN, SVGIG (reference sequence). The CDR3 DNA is TGTGCCTTGAAGGCGAGGGCCGAAGCTTTCTTT. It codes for CALKARAEAFF. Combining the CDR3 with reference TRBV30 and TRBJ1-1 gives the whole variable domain SQTIHQWPATLVQPVGSPLSLECTVEGTSNPNLYWYRQAAGRGLQLLFYSVGIGQISSEVPQNLSASRPQDRQFILSSKKLLLSDSGFYLCALKARAEAFFGQGTRLTVV.

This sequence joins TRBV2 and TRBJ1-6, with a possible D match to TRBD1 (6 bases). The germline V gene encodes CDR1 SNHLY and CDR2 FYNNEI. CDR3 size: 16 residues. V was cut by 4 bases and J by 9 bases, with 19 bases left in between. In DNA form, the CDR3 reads TGTGCCAGCAGTGGCCGGGACACCGGTGGAGTTTCACCCCTCCACTTT. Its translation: CASSGRDTGGVSPLHF.

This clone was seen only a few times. CDR3 DNA sequence: TGCGCCAGCAGTTACGACAGGGGGCCTGCTATTTCGGGCGGCTACACCTTC. It encodes CASSYDRGPAISGGYTF. The rearrangement uses TRBV10-2 and TRBJ1-2, with 10 bases that match TRBD1. Germline assignment: CDR1 WSHSY and CDR2 SAAADI. The CDR3 extends over 17 amino acids. J gave up 8 bases and V 5 bases, and 17 bases lay outside the gene matches.

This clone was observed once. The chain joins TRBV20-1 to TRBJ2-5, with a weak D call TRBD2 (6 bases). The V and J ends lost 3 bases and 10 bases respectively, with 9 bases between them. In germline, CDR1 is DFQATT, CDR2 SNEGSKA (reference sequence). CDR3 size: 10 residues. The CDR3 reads CSASRDFQYF. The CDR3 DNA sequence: TGCAGTGCTAGCCGGGACTTCCAGTACTTC.